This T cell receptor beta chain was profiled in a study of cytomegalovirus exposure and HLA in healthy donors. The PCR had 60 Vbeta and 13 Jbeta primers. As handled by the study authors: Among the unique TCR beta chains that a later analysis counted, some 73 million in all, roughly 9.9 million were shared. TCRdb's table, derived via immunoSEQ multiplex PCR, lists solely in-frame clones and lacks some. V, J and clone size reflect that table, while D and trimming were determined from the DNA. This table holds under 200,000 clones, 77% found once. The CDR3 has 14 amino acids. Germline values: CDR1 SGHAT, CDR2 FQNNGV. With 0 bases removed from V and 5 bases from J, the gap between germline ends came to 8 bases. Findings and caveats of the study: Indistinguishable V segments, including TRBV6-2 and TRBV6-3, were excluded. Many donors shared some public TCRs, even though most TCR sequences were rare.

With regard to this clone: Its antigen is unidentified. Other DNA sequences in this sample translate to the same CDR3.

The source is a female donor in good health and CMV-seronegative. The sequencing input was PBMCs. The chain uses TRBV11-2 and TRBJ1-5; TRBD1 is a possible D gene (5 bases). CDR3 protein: CASSLDGGDQPQHF. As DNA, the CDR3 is TGTGCCAGCAGCTTAGACGGGGGAGATCAGCCCCAGCATTTT.